The 24 T cell receptor beta chains presented below share a single source sample, sequenced in a study of T cells in Graves' hyperthyroidism and ophthalmopathy. The investigators amplified TCR beta CDR3 regions from RNA transcripts. A set of HTBI primers served as the primers for a first-round RT-PCR of the TCR CDR3. TCRdb reanalysed the multiplex PCR reads using MiXCR and keeps one entry per CDR3 protein. The sample yields 300,000 to 450,000 distinct CDR3 sequences, around a quarter seen once. Sequenced input: blood. The receptors were sampled from a man aged 50-60 years with Graves' hyperthyroidism.

This clonotype was picked up many times. The rearrangement joins TRBV12-3 or TRBV12-4 to TRBJ2-7; D gene unclear. The V end was cut by 6 bases, the J end by 7 bases, with 22 bases between. CDR3 length: 15 amino acids. The CDR3 here is CASSRSPRVYVEQYF. The CDR3 nucleotides are TGTGCCAGCAGCCGGAGTCCTAGAGTCTACGTGGAGCAGTACTTC.

The rearrangement links TRBV5-1 to TRBJ2-1; D is uncertain. The CDR3 spans 15 residues. Germline CDR1 and CDR2: SGHRS and YFSETQ. Trimming shortened V by 5 bases and J by 8 bases, and 20 bases separated the two germline ends. The CDR3, as DNA: TGCGCCAGCAGACGGACCCCAAACGAATCGGATGAGCAGTTCTTC. It yields the protein CASRRTPNESDEQFF. The variable domain in full, with the rest retrieved from reference TRBV5-1 and TRBJ2-1, is KAGVTQTPRYLIKTRGQQVTLSCSPISGHRSVSWYQQTPGQGLQFLFEYFSETQRNKGNFPGRFSGRQFSNSRSEMNVSTLELGDSALYLCASRRTPNESDEQFFGPGTRLTVL.

V gene TRBV12-5 combines with J gene TRBJ2-5; 8 bases fit TRBD1. Germline CDR1 is LGHNT and CDR2 is FRNRAP. The CDR3 has 15 amino acids. Unmatched junction bases numbered 6, after V lost 5 bases and J lost 1 base. CDR3 amino acids: CASGTTTGVQETQYF. CDR3 DNA sequence: TGTGCTAGTGGTACTACGACAGGGGTCCAAGAGACCCAGTACTTC. Drawing the rest from reference TRBV12-5 and TRBJ2-5, the complete variable domain is DARVTQTPRHKVTEMGQEVTMRCQPILGHNTVFWYRQTMMQGLELLAYFRNRAPLDDSGMPKDRFSAEMPDATLATLKIQPSEPRDSAVYFCASGTTTGVQETQYFGPGTRLLVL.

There are a few counts of this clonotype. The chain is built from TRBV5-1 and TRBJ2-1; D possibly matches TRBD1 or TRBD2 (5 bases each). Trimming removed 0 bases from V and 2 bases from J, with 12 bases in between. This CDR3 is 16 amino acids long. Germline V CDR1 and CDR2: SGHRS, YFSETQ. In DNA form, the CDR3 reads TGCGCCAGCAGCTTGGAGGGGAGAGGAACCTACAATGAGCAGTTCTTC. Amino acid sequence: CASSLEGRGTYNEQFF.

As DNA, the CDR3 is TGTGCCAGCAGTGATCAGGGGGCGCGCTACGAGCAGTACTTC. It is translated as CASSDQGARYEQYF. The V gene is TRBV6-1, the J gene TRBJ2-7; 8 bases match TRBD1. The CDR3 totals 14 residues. The germline CDR1 and CDR2 sequences are MNHNS and SASEGT. Trimming took 3 bases from V and 3 from J; bases not matched to a gene: 4.

The V and J genes are TRBV19 and TRBJ2-5; a weak D match, TRBD2 (5 bases). The CDR3 is made up of 14 amino acids. Between the trimmed V and J ends, which lost 1 base and 5 bases, there was a span of 11 bases. The germline CDR1 and CDR2 sequences are LNHDA and SQIVND (reference sequence). CDR3 nucleotides: TGTGCCAGTAGTATAGGTAGCGCCGGGGAGACCCAGTACTTC. Translated, it gives CASSIGSAGETQYF. The variable domain in full, completed from reference TRBV19 and TRBJ2-5, reads DGGITQSPKYLFRKEGQNVTLSCEQNLNHDAMYWYRQDPGQGLRLIYYSQIVNDFQKGDIAEGYSVSREKKESFPLTVTSAQKNPTAFYLCASSIGSAGETQYFGPGTRLLVL.

This clonotype was recorded many times. The chain recombines TRBV5-1 with TRBJ1-1; D gene unclear. Germline CDR1 and CDR2: SGHRS and YFSETQ. There are 11 residues in the CDR3. V was shortened by 7 bases and J by 6 bases, with 10 bases between the two germline ends. In nucleotides, the CDR3 is TGCGCCAGCGCGCTGGGTCCTGAAGCTTTCTTT. It yields the protein CASALGPEAFF.

The sample holds many counts of this clonotype. J is TRBJ2-1 and V is TRBV7-6; 8 bases map to TRBD2. Trimming removed 1 base from V and 4 bases from J; junction bases left unmatched: 6. Germline-derived CDR1 and CDR2 are SGHVS and FNYEAQ. This CDR3 has 16 residues. The CDR3 spells CASSLGAGAGYNEQFF. The CDR3 bases are TGTGCCAGCAGCTTAGGAGCGGGAGCGGGGTACAATGAGCAGTTCTTC.

The J gene is TRBJ2-1, the V gene TRBV7-2; TRBD1 agrees at 12 bases. From germline, CDR1 is SGHTA and CDR2 FQGNSA. Unmatched junction bases numbered 5, after V lost 8 bases and J lost 6 bases. The CDR3 consists of 14 residues. This CDR3 is CASSGTGGFNEQFF. DNA of the CDR3: TGTGCCAGCTCCGGGACAGGGGGCTTCAATGAGCAGTTCTTC.

The V gene is TRBV12-5, the J gene TRBJ2-3; D not resolved. The V gene lost 0 bases and the J gene lost 6 bases, with 10 bases spanning the gap. The CDR3 consists of 14 residues. CDR1 and CDR2 (germline): LGHNT, FRNRAP. The CDR3 loop reads CASGLVPQSDTQYF. DNA for the CDR3: TGTGCTAGTGGTTTGGTACCCCAATCGGATACGCAGTATTTT. The full variable domain, in which reference TRBV12-5 and TRBJ2-3 provide the parts outside the CDR3, is DARVTQTPRHKVTEMGQEVTMRCQPILGHNTVFWYRQTMMQGLELLAYFRNRAPLDDSGMPKDRFSAEMPDATLATLKIQPSEPRDSAVYFCASGLVPQSDTQYFGPGTRLTVL.

The rearrangement links TRBV28 to TRBJ1-6; D perhaps matches TRBD1 (5 bases). V dropped 5 bases and J dropped 7 bases, with 9 bases sitting between them. Germline lookup yields CDR1 MDHEN and CDR2 SYDVKM. The CDR3 totals 13 residues. CDR3 coding DNA: TGTGCCAGCAGTCTGACAGAAAATTCACCCCTCCACTTT. The encoded protein is CASSLTENSPLHF. The full variable domain, with the rest looked up from reference TRBV28 and TRBJ1-6, is DVKVTQSSRYLVKRTGEKVFLECVQDMDHENMFWYRQDPGLGLRLIYFSYDVKMKEKGDIPEGYSVSREKKERFSLILESASTNQTSMYLCASSLTENSPLHFGNGTRLTVT.

This clonotype was recorded a few times. The J gene is TRBJ1-5, the V gene TRBV2; D might be TRBD1 (6 bases). Trimming shortened V by 4 bases and J by 7 bases, and 20 bases separated the two germline ends. Germline V lookup: CDR1 SNHLY, CDR2 FYNNEI. This CDR3 contains 16 residues. CDR3 sequence: CASSGGARGAAQPQHF. In DNA, the CDR3 is TGTGCCAGCAGTGGGGGGGCGCGAGGGGCAGCCCAGCCCCAGCATTTT.

In its sample, this clonotype was seen many times. J is TRBJ2-2 and V is TRBV2; 7 bases match TRBD1. Losses at the gene ends were 6 bases for V and 5 bases for J; bases not matched to a gene: 9. The length of the CDR3 is 15 residues. Germline CDR1 reads SNHLY; CDR2 reads FYNNEI. Written as DNA, the CDR3 is TGTGCCAGCAGGACCGGGACAGTTTCTACCGGGGAGCTGTTTTTT. This translates into CASRTGTVSTGELFF.

This clonotype was detected only a few times. The chain uses TRBV5-6 and TRBJ2-7; D gene unclear. Germline V gives CDR1 SGHDT, CDR2 YYEEEE. V was trimmed by 2 bases and J by 6 bases, leaving 15 bases between them. The CDR3 sequence is 14 residues long. CDR3 DNA: TGTGCCAGCAGCTTTCGACCGGACGCTCGCGAGCAGTACTTC. The encoded protein is CASSFRPDAREQYF.

This clonotype was seen a few times. The V and J genes are TRBV24-1 and TRBJ1-1; D possibly corresponds to TRBD1 (5 bases). This CDR3 region has 14 residues. Trimming removed 2 bases from V and 1 base from J, with 7 bases in between. From germline, CDR1 is KGHDR and CDR2 SFDVKD. The CDR3 DNA sequence: TGTGCCACCAGTGATTCGGGGACGAACACTGAAGCTTTCTTT. Amino acids: CATSDSGTNTEAFF.

The chain couples TRBV28 to TRBJ1-5; D not certain. V lost 4 bases, J lost 7 bases, and 17 bases lay in between. Germline values: CDR1 MDHEN, CDR2 SYDVKM. CDR3 length: 15 amino acids. In DNA form, the CDR3 reads TGTGCCAGCAGTTCCCGCCGGAAAGAGGGACAGCCCCAGCATTTT. Translation gives CASSSRRKEGQPQHF.

This clonotype was counted only a few times. This rearrangement joins TRBV18 to TRBJ2-7; 7 nucleotides match TRBD2. Germline CDR1 is KGHSH and CDR2 is LQKENI. V was clipped by 3 bases and J by 0 bases; unmatched bases: 8. This CDR3 has 16 amino acids. As DNA, the CDR3 is TGTGCCAGCTCACCCTTAAAGCGGGATCCCTCCTACGAGCAGTACTTC. Translation: CASSPLKRDPSYEQYF.

V gene TRBV5-1 combines with J gene TRBJ2-7, with 14 bases fitting TRBD2. The germline V gene encodes CDR1 SGHRS and CDR2 YFSETQ. The ends lost 3 bases at V and 7 bases at J; junction bases unmatched: 6. This CDR3 region has 15 residues. The CDR3 reads CASSSGLAGVNEQYF. The CDR3 nucleotides read TGCGCCAGCAGCTCGGGACTAGCGGGAGTAAATGAGCAGTACTTC. Full variable domain (missing parts from reference TRBV5-1 and TRBJ2-7): KAGVTQTPRYLIKTRGQQVTLSCSPISGHRSVSWYQQTPGQGLQFLFEYFSETQRNKGNFPGRFSGRQFSNSRSEMNVSTLELGDSALYLCASSSGLAGVNEQYFGPGTRLTVT.

This clonotype was observed at least ten times. The DNA of the CDR3 is TGTGCCAGCAGCTACGGGGCCACCTACGAGCAGTACTTC. As protein: CASSYGATYEQYF. The J gene is TRBJ2-7, the V gene TRBV11-3; D may be TRBD1 or TRBD2 (5 bases each). The CDR3 consists of 13 residues. Trimming shortened V by 4 bases and J by 2 bases, and 9 bases separated the two germline ends. The germline V gene has CDR1 SGHNT and CDR2 YENEEA.

This clonotype showed up just a few times. The chain combines TRBV6-1 with TRBJ1-1; tentative D call: TRBD1 (5 bases). The ends were cut back, 3 bases at V and 9 bases at J, with 14 bases in the middle. There are 13 residues in the CDR3. The germline V gene encodes CDR1 MNHNS and CDR2 SASEGT. CDR3: CASSENPQEKAFF. The CDR3 DNA reads TGTGCCAGCAGTGAGAACCCACAGGAAAAAGCTTTCTTT.

The rearrangement uses TRBV5-1 and TRBJ2-1, with D tentatively TRBD2 (6 bases). V shed 0 bases and J shed 5 bases, with 27 bases lying between them. Germline CDR1 reads SGHRS; CDR2 reads YFSETQ. The CDR3 totals 20 residues. CDR3 in DNA: TGCGCCAGCAGCTTGGACGGCAGGAGCAGACTAGGGAGGCCGGACAATGAGCAGTTCTTC. This translates into CASSLDGRSRLGRPDNEQFF.

This clonotype was detected a few times. The gene calls are TRBV5-1 and TRBJ2-5; D is possibly TRBD2 (6 bases). The germline gives CDR1 SGHRS, CDR2 YFSETQ. With 2 bases removed from V and 5 bases from J, the gap between germline ends came to 13 bases. CDR3 size: 14 residues. The CDR3, as DNA: TGCGCCAGCAGCTTTGTACTAGCAGGGGAGACCCAGTACTTC. This gives the protein CASSFVLAGETQYF.

The chain has TRBV11-3 and TRBJ2-7; 9 bases are shared with TRBD1. The germline V gene encodes CDR1 SGHNT and CDR2 YENEEA. The length of the CDR3 is 21 residues. After removal of 0 bases from V and 3 bases from J, the junction contained 21 bases not matched to a gene. CDR3 nucleotide sequence: TGTGCCAGCAGCTTAGATAAGCACCGGGACAGGGATTTCTCGAGGTACTACGAGCAGTACTTC. This gives the protein CASSLDKHRDRDFSRYYEQYF.

There are many counts of this clonotype. This chain connects TRBV2 to TRBJ2-5; weak D call: TRBD2 (6 bases). CDR3 length: 13 amino acids. V was shortened by 4 bases and J by 3 bases, with 9 bases between the two germline ends. Germline-derived CDR1 and CDR2 are SNHLY and FYNNEI. The CDR3 sequence is CASSAEGKETQYF. Here the CDR3 DNA reads TGTGCCAGCAGTGCGGAGGGGAAAGAGACCCAGTACTTC.